The 4 T cell receptor beta chains in this list originate from one sample, sequenced in a study of T cells after yellow fever vaccination. TCRdb re-called the 5' RACE reads with MiXCR, one entry per CDR3 protein. The sample yields 300,000 to 400,000 distinct CDR3 sequences, around 13% seen once. The sequences come from CD4+ T cells sorted from PBMCs, collected 15 days after the yellow fever booster vaccination. These receptors all stem from a man aged 18 to 30 who received the YFV17D yellow fever vaccine.

The rearrangement uses TRBV6-1 and TRBJ1-1; no clear D. V was clipped by 9 bases and J by 5 bases, with 13 bases between them. The CDR3 runs to 12 residues. The germline V gene encodes CDR1 MNHNS and CDR2 SASEGT. The CDR3 nucleotides read TGTGCCAGTCGGATACGAAGGACTGAAGCTTTCTTT. Translating gives CASRIRRTEAFF.

This clonotype occurred once. This chain uses TRBV30 with TRBJ1-4; a weak D match, TRBD1 (5 bases). This CDR3 is 14 amino acids long. Germline V gene lookup returns CDR1 GTSNPN and CDR2 SVGIG (reference sequence). Trimming shortened V by 0 bases and J by 5 bases, and 10 bases separated the two germline ends. The CDR3 protein is CAWSVARVNEKLFF. CDR3 DNA sequence: TGTGCCTGGAGTGTGGCCAGGGTAAATGAAAAACTGTTTTTT.

There are a few counts of this clonotype. The germline gene is not matched at one end of the junction; a read error may be the cause. The rearrangement links TRBV11-2 to TRBJ2-7; D unclear. The CDR3 sequence is 11 residues long. Germline V gene sequence: CDR1 SGHAT, CDR2 FQNNGV. CDR3 in DNA: TGTGCCAGCAGCTTAGGGGGAATGAGTATCTTC. Its translation: CASSLGGMSIF.

This clonotype was detected only a few times. This chain links TRBV3-1 with TRBJ2-4; the D is unclear. Trimming shortened V by 4 bases and J by 8 bases, and 12 bases separated the two germline ends. The germline V gene has CDR1 LGHDT and CDR2 YNNKEL (reference sequence). The CDR3 loop spans 13 amino acids. For the CDR3, the DNA is TGTGCCAGCAGCCGCGAACCGGGCGACATTCAGTACTTC. It specifies CASSREPGDIQYF.